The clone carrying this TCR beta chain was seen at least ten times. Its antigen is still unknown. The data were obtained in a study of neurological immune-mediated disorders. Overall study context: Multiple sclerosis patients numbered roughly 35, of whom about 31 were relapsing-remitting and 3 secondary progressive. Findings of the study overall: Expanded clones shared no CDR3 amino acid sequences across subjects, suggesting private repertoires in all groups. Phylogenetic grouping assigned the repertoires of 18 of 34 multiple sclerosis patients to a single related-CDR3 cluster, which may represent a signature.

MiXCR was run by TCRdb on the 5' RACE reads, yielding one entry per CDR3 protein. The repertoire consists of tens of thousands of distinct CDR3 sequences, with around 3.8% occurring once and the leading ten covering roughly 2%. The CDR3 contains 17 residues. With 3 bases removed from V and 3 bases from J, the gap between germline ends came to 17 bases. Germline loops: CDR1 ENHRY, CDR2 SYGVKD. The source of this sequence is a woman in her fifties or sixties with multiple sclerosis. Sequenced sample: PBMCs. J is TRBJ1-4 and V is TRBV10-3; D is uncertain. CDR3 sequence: CAISDPLGGVANEKLFF. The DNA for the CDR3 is TGTGCCATCAGTGACCCCTTGGGCGGGGTGGCTAATGAAAAACTGTTTTTT.